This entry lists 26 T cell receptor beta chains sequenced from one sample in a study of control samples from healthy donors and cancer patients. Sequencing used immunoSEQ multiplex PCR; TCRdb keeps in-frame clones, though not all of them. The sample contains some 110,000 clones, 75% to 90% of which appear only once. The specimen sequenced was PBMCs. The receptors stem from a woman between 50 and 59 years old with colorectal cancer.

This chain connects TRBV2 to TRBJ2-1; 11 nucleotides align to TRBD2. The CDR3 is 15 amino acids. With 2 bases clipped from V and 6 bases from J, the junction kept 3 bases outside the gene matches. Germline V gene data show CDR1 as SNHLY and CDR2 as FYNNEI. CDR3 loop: CASSEWLAGGNEQFF. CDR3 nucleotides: TGTGCCAGCAGTGAATGGCTAGCGGGAGGCAATGAGCAGTTCTTC. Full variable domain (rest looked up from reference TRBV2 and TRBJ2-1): EPEVTQTPSHQVTQMGQEVILRCVPISNHLYFYWYRQILGQKVEFLVSFYNNEISEKSEIFDDQFSVERPDGSNFTLKIRSTKLEDSAMYFCASSEWLAGGNEQFFGPGTRLTVL.

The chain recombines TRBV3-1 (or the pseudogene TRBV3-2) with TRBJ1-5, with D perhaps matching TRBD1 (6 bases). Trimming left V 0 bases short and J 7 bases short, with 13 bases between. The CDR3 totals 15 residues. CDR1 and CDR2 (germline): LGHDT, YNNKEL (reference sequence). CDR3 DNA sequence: TGTGCCAGCAGCCAAGATACGGGGGGCTGGCAGCCCCAGCATTTT. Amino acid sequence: CASSQDTGGWQPQHF.

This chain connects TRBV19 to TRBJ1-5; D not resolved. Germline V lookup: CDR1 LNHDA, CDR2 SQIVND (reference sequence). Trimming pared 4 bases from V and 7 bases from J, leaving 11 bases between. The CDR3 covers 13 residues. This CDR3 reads CASSTGPRQPQHF. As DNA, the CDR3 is TGTGCCAGTAGTACCGGGCCCAGGCAGCCCCAGCATTTT.

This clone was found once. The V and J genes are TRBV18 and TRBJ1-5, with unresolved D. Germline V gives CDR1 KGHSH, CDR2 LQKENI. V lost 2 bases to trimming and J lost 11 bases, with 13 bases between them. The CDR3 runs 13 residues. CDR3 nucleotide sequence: TGTGCCAGCTCACCAAGTGAAGGTGGGGCCCAGCATTTT. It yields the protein CASSPSEGGAQHF.

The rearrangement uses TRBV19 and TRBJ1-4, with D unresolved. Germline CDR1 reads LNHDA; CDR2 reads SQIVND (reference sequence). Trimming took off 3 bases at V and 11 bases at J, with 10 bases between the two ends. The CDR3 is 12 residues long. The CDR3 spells CASSMTAGKLFF. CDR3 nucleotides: TGTGCCAGTAGTATGACCGCTGGTAAACTGTTTTTT. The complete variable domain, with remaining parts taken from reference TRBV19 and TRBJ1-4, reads DGGITQSPKYLFRKEGQNVTLSCEQNLNHDAMYWYRQDPGQGLRLIYYSQIVNDFQKGDIAEGYSVSREKKESFPLTVTSAQKNPTAFYLCASSMTAGKLFFGSGTQLSVL.

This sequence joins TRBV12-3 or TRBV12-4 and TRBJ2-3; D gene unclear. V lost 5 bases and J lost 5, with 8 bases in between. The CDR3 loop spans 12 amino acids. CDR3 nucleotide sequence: TGTGCCAGCAGTCGAACGGTAGATACGCAGTATTTT. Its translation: CASSRTVDTQYF.

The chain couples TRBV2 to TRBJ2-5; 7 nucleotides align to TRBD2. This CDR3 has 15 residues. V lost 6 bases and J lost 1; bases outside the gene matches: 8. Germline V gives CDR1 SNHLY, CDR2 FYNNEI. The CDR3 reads CASRLGDYRQETQYF. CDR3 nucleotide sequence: TGTGCCAGCAGATTAGGGGACTACCGCCAAGAGACCCAGTACTTC.

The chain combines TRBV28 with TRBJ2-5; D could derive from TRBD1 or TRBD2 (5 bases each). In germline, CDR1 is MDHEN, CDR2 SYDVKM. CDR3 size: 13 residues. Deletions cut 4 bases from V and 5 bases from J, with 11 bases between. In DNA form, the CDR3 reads TGTGCCAGCAGTTCAGGGACGGTTGAGACCCAGTACTTC. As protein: CASSSGTVETQYF.

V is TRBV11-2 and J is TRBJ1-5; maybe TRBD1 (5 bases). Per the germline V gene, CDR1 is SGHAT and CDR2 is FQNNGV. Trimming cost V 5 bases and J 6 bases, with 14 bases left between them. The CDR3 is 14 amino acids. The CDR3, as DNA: TGTGCCAGCAGCAGGGCGGGGGGGAGTCAGCCCCAGCATTTT. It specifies CASSRAGGSQPQHF.

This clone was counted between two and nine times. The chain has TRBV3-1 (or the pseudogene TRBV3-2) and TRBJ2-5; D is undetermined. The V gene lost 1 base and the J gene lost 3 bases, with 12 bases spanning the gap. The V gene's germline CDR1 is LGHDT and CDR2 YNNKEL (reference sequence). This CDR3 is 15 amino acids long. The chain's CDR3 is CASSQAADGEETQYF. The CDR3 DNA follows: TGTGCCAGCAGCCAAGCGGCCGACGGAGAAGAGACCCAGTACTTC.

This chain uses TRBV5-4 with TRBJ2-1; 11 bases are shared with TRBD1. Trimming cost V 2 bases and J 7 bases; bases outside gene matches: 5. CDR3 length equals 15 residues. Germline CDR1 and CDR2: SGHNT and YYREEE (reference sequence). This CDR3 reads CASSFGQGANNEQFF. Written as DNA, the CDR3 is TGTGCCAGCAGCTTTGGACAGGGGGCTAATAATGAGCAGTTCTTC. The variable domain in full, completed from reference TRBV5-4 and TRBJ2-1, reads ETGVTQSPTHLIKTRGQQVTLRCSSQSGHNTVSWYQQALGQGPQFIFQYYREEENGRGNFPPRFSGLQFPNYSSELNVNALELDDSALYLCASSFGQGANNEQFFGPGTRLTVL.

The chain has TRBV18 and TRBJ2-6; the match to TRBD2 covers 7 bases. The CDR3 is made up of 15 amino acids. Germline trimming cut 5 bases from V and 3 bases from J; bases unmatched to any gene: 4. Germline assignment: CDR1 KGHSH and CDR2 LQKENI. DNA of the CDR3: TGTGCCAGCTCAAGCGGGACGGATGGGGCCAACGTCCTGACTTTC. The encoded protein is CASSSGTDGANVLTF. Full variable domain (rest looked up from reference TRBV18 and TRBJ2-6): NAGVMQNPRHLVRRRGQEARLRCSPMKGHSHVYWYRQLPEEGLKFMVYLQKENIIDESGMPKERFSAEFPKEGPSILRIQQVVRGDSAAYFCASSSGTDGANVLTFGAGSRLTVL.

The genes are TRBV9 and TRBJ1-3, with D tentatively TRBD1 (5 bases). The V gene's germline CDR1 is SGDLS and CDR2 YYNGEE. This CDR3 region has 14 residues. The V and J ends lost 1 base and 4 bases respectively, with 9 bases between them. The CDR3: CASSVMGEGNTIYF. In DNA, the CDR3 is TGTGCCAGCAGCGTAATGGGGGAAGGAAACACCATATATTTT.

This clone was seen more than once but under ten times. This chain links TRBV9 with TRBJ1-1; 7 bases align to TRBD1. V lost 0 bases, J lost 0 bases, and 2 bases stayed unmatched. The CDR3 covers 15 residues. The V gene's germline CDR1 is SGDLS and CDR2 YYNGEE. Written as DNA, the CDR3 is TGTGCCAGCAGCGTAGGCGGGACAGTGAACACTGAAGCTTTCTTT. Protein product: CASSVGGTVNTEAFF. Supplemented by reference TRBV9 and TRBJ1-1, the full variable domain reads DSGVTQTPKHLITATGQRVTLRCSPRSGDLSVYWYQQSLDQGLQFLIQYYNGEERAKGNILERFSAQQFPDLHSELNLSSLELGDSALYFCASSVGGTVNTEAFFGQGTRLTVV.

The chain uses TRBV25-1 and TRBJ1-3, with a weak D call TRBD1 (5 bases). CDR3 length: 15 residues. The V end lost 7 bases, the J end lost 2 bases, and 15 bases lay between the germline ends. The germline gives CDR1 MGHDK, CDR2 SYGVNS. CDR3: CASTPKGVPGNTIYF. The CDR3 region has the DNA TGTGCCAGCACCCCAAAAGGGGTACCTGGAAACACCATATATTTT.

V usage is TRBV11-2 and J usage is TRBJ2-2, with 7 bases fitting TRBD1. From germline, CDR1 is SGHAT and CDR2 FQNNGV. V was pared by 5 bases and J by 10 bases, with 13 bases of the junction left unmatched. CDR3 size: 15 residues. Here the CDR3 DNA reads TGTGCCAGCAGCCCCTCCGGGACAGTGGATTCGGAGCTGTTTTTT. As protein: CASSPSGTVDSELFF.

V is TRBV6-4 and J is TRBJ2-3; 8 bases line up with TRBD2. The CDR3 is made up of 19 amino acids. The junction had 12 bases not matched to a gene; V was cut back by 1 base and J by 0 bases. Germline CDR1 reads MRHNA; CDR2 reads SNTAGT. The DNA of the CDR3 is TGTGCCAGCAGTGACTACCCCTTGAAAGCGGGAGCTAGCACAGATACGCAGTATTTT. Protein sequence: CASSDYPLKAGASTDTQYF.

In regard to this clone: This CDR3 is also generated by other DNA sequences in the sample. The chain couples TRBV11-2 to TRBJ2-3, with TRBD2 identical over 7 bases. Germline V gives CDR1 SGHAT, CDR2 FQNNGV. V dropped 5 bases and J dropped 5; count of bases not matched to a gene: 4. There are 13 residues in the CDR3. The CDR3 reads CASSRGVRDTQYF. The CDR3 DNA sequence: TGTGCCAGCAGCCGGGGGGTGCGAGATACGCAGTATTTT. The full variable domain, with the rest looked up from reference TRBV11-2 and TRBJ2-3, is EAGVAQSPRYKIIEKRQSVAFWCNPISGHATLYWYQQILGQGPKLLIQFQNNGVVDDSQLPKDRFSAERLKGVDSTLKIQPAKLEDSAVYLCASSRGVRDTQYFGPGTRLTVL.

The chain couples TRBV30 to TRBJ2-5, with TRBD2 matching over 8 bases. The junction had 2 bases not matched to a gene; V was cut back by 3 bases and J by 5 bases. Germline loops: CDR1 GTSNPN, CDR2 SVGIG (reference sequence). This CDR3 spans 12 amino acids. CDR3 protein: CAWRAGGETQYF. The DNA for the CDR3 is TGTGCCTGGAGGGCGGGGGGCGAGACCCAGTACTTC.

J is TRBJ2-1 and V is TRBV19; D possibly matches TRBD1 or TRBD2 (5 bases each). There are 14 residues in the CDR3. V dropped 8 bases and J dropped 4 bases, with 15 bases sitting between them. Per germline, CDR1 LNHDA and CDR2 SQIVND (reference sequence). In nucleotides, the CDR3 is TGTGCCAGTTCGGCCGGGGCAGTTTACAATGAGCAGTTCTTC. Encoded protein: CASSAGAVYNEQFF.

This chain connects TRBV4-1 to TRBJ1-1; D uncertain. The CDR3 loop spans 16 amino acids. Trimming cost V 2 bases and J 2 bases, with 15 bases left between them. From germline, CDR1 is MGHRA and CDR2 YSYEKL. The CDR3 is CASSQWYGMGNTEAFF. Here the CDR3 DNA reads TGCGCCAGCAGCCAATGGTATGGGATGGGTAACACTGAAGCTTTCTTT.

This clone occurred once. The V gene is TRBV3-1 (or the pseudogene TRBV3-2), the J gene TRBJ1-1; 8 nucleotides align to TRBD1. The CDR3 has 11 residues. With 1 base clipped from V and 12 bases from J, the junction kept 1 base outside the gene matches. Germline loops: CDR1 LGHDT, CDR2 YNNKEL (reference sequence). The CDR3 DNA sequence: TGTGCCAGCAGCCAAGGGGACAGGCCTTTCTTT. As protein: CASSQGDRPFF.

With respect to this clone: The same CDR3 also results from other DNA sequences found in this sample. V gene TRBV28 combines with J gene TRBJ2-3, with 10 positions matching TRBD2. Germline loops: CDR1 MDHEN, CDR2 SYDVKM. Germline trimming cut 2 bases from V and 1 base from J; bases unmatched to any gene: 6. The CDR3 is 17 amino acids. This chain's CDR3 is CASSLGGLAGGTDTQYF. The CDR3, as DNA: TGTGCCAGCAGTTTAGGTGGCCTAGCGGGGGGCACAGATACGCAGTATTTT.

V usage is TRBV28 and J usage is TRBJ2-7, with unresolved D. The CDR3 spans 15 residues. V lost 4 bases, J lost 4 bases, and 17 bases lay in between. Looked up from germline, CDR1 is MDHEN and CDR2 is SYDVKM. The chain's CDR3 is CASSYLRAPPYEQYF. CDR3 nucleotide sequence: TGTGCCAGCAGTTACCTCCGGGCCCCACCGTACGAGCAGTACTTC. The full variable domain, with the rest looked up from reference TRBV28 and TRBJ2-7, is DVKVTQSSRYLVKRTGEKVFLECVQDMDHENMFWYRQDPGLGLRLIYFSYDVKMKEKGDIPEGYSVSREKKERFSLILESASTNQTSMYLCASSYLRAPPYEQYFGPGTRLTVT.

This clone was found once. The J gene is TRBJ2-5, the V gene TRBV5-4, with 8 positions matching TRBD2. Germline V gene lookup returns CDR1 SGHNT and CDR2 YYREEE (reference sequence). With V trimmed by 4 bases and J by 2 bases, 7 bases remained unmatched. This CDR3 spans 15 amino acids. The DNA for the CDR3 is TGTGCCAGCAGCCACGGGGGGGGGCGGCAAGAGACCCAGTACTTC. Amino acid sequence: CASSHGGGRQETQYF. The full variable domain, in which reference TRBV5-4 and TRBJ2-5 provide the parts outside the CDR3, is ETGVTQSPTHLIKTRGQQVTLRCSSQSGHNTVSWYQQALGQGPQFIFQYYREEENGRGNFPPRFSGLQFPNYSSELNVNALELDDSALYLCASSHGGGRQETQYFGPGTRLLVL.

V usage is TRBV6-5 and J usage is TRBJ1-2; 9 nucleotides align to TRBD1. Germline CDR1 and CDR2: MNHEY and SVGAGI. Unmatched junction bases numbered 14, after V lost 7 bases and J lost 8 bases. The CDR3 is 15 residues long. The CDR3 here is CASKLSGTGLWGYTF. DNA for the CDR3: TGTGCCAGCAAATTATCCGGGACAGGGCTATGGGGCTACACCTTC.